This paragraph covers one T cell receptor beta chain sequence. What it binds is unknown. Generated by immunoSEQ multiplex PCR, the TCRdb table keeps only in-frame clones and is missing some. The sample shows under 200,000 clones, about four fifths of them seen only once. V lost 0 bases and J 6 bases, leaving 17 bases between the germline ends. Germline CDR1 and CDR2: GTSNPN and SVGIG (reference sequence). This CDR3 region has 15 residues. The data stem from a study of cytotoxic CD8 clonotypes in ibrutinib-treated CLL. Notes on the study in general: Baseline values of clonality outstripped age-matched healthy donors and followed circulating CD8+ T-cell counts.

The input for sequencing was PBMCs, taken after 24 months of ibrutinib treatment. This receptor was identified in a human donor with chronic lymphocytic leukemia. The chain is built from TRBV30 and TRBJ1-2; D call uncertain. CDR3 region: CAWSVATVTRNGYTF. Here the CDR3 DNA reads TGTGCCTGGAGTGTAGCCACCGTGACACGGAATGGCTACACCTTC.